This T cell receptor beta chain was retrieved from a study of shared clonotypes between healthy human individuals. The study's findings and limits: Only blood was sampled, and tissue TCR repertoires likely differ from blood ones. Roughly 5% of naive CD4 clonotypes were shared across a few donors.

As regards this clone: Its antigen is unidentified.

The CDR3 sequence is 11 residues long. Germline loops: CDR1 SGHDT, CDR2 YYEEEE. Trimming removed 0 bases at V and 6 bases at J, with 3 bases between. Genomic DNA of every subset was divided equally among multiple immunoSEQ plates. TCRdb's table, derived via immunoSEQ multiplex PCR, lists solely in-frame clones and lacks some. The repertoire has around 940,000 clones, 76% of them found once; the top ten carry about 1.5%. CD4+ cells yielded CD45RA+ naive and CD45RA-negative memory subsets. The source is a man aged 18 to 29 in good health. The rearrangement joins TRBV5-6 to TRBJ1-2; D is ambiguous. The sample comprised memory CD4+ T cells sorted from blood. Described subset: CD45RA-negative fraction. The CDR3 is CASSLDDGYTF. The CDR3 bases are TGTGCCAGCAGCTTGGACGATGGCTACACCTTC.